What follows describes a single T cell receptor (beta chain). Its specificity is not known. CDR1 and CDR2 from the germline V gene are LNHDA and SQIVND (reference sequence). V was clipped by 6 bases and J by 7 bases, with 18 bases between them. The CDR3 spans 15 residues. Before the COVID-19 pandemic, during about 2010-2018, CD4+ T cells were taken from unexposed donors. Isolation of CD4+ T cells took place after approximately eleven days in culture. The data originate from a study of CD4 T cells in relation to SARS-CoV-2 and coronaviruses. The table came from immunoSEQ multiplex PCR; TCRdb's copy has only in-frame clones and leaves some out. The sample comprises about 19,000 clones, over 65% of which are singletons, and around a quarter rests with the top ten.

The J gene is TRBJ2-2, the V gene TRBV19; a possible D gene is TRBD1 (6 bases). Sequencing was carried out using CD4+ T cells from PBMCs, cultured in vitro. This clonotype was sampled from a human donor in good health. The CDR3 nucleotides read TGTGCCAGTAGGCCGACCGGATTAGGGGGCGGGGAGCTGTTTTTT. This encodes CASRPTGLGGGELFF.